A single sample gave rise to the 32 T cell receptor beta chains below, sequenced in a study of T-cell reconstitution after alpha-beta-depleted transplantation in children. This sample's TCRbeta library carried unique molecular identifier barcodes. One entry per CDR3 protein results from TCRdb running MiXCR on the PCR reads. Among almost 250,000 distinct CDR3 sequences listed, about a quarter were seen once. The specimen comprised PBMCs, sampled before TCRalphabeta/CD19-depleted stem cell transplant. These receptors were taken from a girl aged 2-10 years with Fanconi anemia, due to receive a stem cell transplant.

This clonotype was picked up many times. The chain has TRBV12-3 or TRBV12-4 and TRBJ1-5, with D hard to call. With 3 bases removed from V and 6 bases from J, the gap between germline ends came to 15 bases. The CDR3 length is 15 residues. In DNA form, the CDR3 reads TGTGCCAGCAGTTTTCGGGGTCTTGGGAGTCAGCCCCAGCATTTT. Translating gives CASSFRGLGSQPQHF.

The rearrangement joins TRBV18 to TRBJ2-7, with 8 bases matching TRBD1. CDR1 and CDR2 from the germline V gene are KGHSH and LQKENI. The CDR3 spans 16 residues. J lost 6 bases, V lost 2 bases, and 12 bases had no gene match. CDR3 residues: CASSPKTGTGSTEQYF. The CDR3 DNA follows: TGTGCCAGCTCACCAAAAACCGGGACAGGCTCCACCGAGCAGTACTTC.

This clonotype was observed many times. The chain uses TRBV29-1 and TRBJ2-3; 7 nucleotides align to TRBD2. J lost 1 base, V lost 1 base, and 2 bases had no gene match. The CDR3 covers 14 residues. In germline, CDR1 is SQVTM, CDR2 ANQGSEA. The CDR3 DNA follows: TGCAGCGTTGAAGCTAGCGGCCGCACAGATACGCAGTATTTT. This sequence encodes CSVEASGRTDTQYF.

The CDR3 DNA sequence: TGCGCCAGCAGCTCTGTAGCGGGAGGGTACCAAGAGACCCAGTACTTC. It specifies CASSSVAGGYQETQYF. The chain employs TRBV5-1 and TRBJ2-5, with 11 bases matching TRBD2. Germline V gene data show CDR1 as SGHRS and CDR2 as YFSETQ. The length of the CDR3 is 16 residues. V dropped 3 bases and J dropped 0; count of bases not matched to a gene: 4.

The chain couples TRBV2 to TRBJ2-5; tentatively, D is TRBD1 or TRBD2 (5 bases each). This CDR3 is 15 amino acids long. From germline, CDR1 is SNHLY and CDR2 FYNNEI. Trimming pared 6 bases from V and 1 base from J, leaving 15 bases between. CDR3 DNA: TGTGCCAGCAGATCGATCGGGACGGTCCAAGAGACCCAGTACTTC. Protein sequence: CASRSIGTVQETQYF.

This clonotype was seen at least ten times. The chain links TRBV20-1 to TRBJ2-2; D ambiguous. This CDR3 has 15 amino acids. Germline assignment: CDR1 DFQATT and CDR2 SNEGSKA (reference sequence). Trimming removed 3 bases at V and 0 bases at J, with 11 bases between. CDR3 residues: CSASRPAANTGELFF. CDR3 coding DNA: TGCAGTGCTAGCCGACCAGCAGCGAACACCGGGGAGCTGTTTTTT.

The gene calls are TRBV29-1 and TRBJ2-7; D perhaps matches TRBD2 (7 bases). The CDR3 has 13 amino acids. Germline values: CDR1 SQVTM, CDR2 ANQGSEA. The V gene lost 3 bases and the J gene lost 2 bases, with 11 bases spanning the gap. The CDR3 here is CSVEGRGAYEQYF. For the CDR3, the DNA is TGCAGCGTTGAGGGGAGGGGGGCCTACGAGCAGTACTTC.

This clonotype occurred many times. This chain connects TRBV21-1 to TRBJ2-2; the table's D call, TRBD1, has no DNA check behind it. TRBV21-1 is reported as a pseudogene. The CDR3 runs 13 residues. In nucleotides, the CDR3 is TGTGCCAGCAGTCCCCTGAACACCGGGGAGCTGTTTTTT. Residues: CASSPLNTGELFF.

This clonotype was detected only a few times. The chain is built from TRBV12-3 or TRBV12-4 and TRBJ2-7; 7 bases line up with TRBD1. V was pared by 5 bases and J by 2 bases, with 6 bases of the junction left unmatched. This CDR3 comprises 14 residues. CDR3 DNA sequence: TGTGCCAGCAGTGCTGAAAGGGGGCCCTACGAGCAGTACTTC. It yields the protein CASSAERGPYEQYF.

CDR3 in amino acids: CASSLAPPDTQYF. In nucleotides, the CDR3 is TGTGCCAGCAGCTTAGCTCCCCCAGATACGCAGTATTTT. The chain links TRBV7-6 to TRBJ2-3; D not certain. The germline gives CDR1 SGHVS, CDR2 FNYEAQ. Deletions cut 0 bases from V and 4 bases from J, with 5 bases between. The CDR3 is 13 residues long.

This clonotype was seen ten or more times. CDR3 sequence (DNA): TGTGCCAGCAGCTTAGGTAGCGGGGGCGGCCTGGAGACCCAGTACTTC. Amino acid sequence: CASSLGSGGGLETQYF. V gene TRBV7-8 combines with J gene TRBJ2-5; 9 bases are shared with TRBD2. The V and J ends lost 1 base and 5 bases, in that order; junction bases with no gene match: 8. Germline assignment: CDR1 SGHVS and CDR2 FQNEAQ. The CDR3 is 16 residues long.

This clonotype was detected many times. V gene TRBV12-3 or TRBV12-4 combines with J gene TRBJ2-2; 9 bases fit TRBD1. J was trimmed by 8 bases and V by 7 bases; bases with no gene match: 8. The CDR3 is 14 residues long. CDR3 coding DNA: TGTGCCAGCACCCAGACAGGGGGACTTGGGGAGCTGTTTTTT. Its protein is CASTQTGGLGELFF.

This chain connects TRBV4-2 to TRBJ2-7; D perhaps matches TRBD2 (5 bases). Germline V gives CDR1 LGHNA, CDR2 YNFKEQ. Trimming took 0 bases from V and 5 from J, leaving 8 bases between them. This CDR3 region has 13 residues. As DNA, the CDR3 is TGTGCCAGCAGCCAAGATATCGGGGACGAGCAGTACTTC. Translation: CASSQDIGDEQYF.

This clonotype was recorded at least ten times. The chain links TRBV27 to TRBJ1-5, with a weak D call TRBD1 (6 bases). This CDR3 has 14 amino acids. Germline V gene data show CDR1 as MNHEY and CDR2 as SMNVEV (reference sequence). V lost 5 bases and J 6 bases, leaving 14 bases between the germline ends. Written as DNA, the CDR3 is TGTGCCAGCAGTCCCTACTTAGGGGGTCAGCCCCAGCATTTT. Translating it yields CASSPYLGGQPQHF.

V usage is TRBV6-1 and J usage is TRBJ1-2; D might be TRBD1 (6 bases). The CDR3 extends over 16 amino acids. V lost 6 bases to trimming and J lost 0 bases, with 17 bases between them. Germline loops: CDR1 MNHNS, CDR2 SASEGT. CDR3 region: CASRTENRATNYGYTF. As DNA, the CDR3 is TGTGCCAGCAGAACCGAAAACAGGGCTACTAACTATGGCTACACCTTC.

This clonotype was picked up a small number of times. V usage is TRBV20-1 and J usage is TRBJ2-7, with D maybe TRBD2 (6 bases). This CDR3 comprises 13 residues. From germline, CDR1 is DFQATT and CDR2 SNEGSKA (reference sequence). Trimming left V 2 bases short and J 4 bases short, with 12 bases between. The CDR3 DNA reads TGCAGTGCTAGAAGGAGGGCGGGGTACGAGCAGTACTTC. It specifies CSARRRAGYEQYF.

This clonotype has only a few counts. The chain employs TRBV20-1 and TRBJ2-1; 8 bases agree with TRBD2. Germline lookup yields CDR1 DFQATT and CDR2 SNEGSKA (reference sequence). V was clipped by 3 bases and J by 1 base; unmatched bases: 5. The CDR3 runs 15 residues. In nucleotides, the CDR3 is TGCAGTGCTAGCTCGACGGGAGGGTCCTACAATGAGCAGTTCTTC. Amino acids: CSASSTGGSYNEQFF.

This clonotype was counted a few times. The chain combines TRBV4-1 with TRBJ2-1; TRBD2 agrees at 12 bases. CDR3 size: 19 residues. Per the germline V gene, CDR1 is MGHRA and CDR2 is YSYEKL. J lost 9 bases, V lost 4 bases, and 19 bases had no gene match. In DNA form, the CDR3 reads TGCGCCAGCAGCCCAGTACCCCAGGAAGCTAGCGGGAGGGTTCGTGAGCAGTTCTTC. The encoded protein is CASSPVPQEASGRVREQFF.

This clonotype was counted many times. The V call is TRBV20-1, the J call TRBJ1-5; 10 bases line up with TRBD1. Germline V lookup: CDR1 DFQATT, CDR2 SNEGSKA (reference sequence). With 3 bases clipped from V and 3 bases from J, the junction kept 8 bases outside the gene matches. The CDR3 runs to 16 residues. As DNA, the CDR3 is TGCAGTGCTAGGTCCACGGGACAGGGGATCAATCAGCCCCAGCATTTT. Its translation is CSARSTGQGINQPQHF.

V and J are TRBV20-1 and TRBJ1-2; D might be TRBD1 (6 bases). The CDR3 is 14 residues long. The germline V gene encodes CDR1 DFQATT and CDR2 SNEGSKA (reference sequence). The V and J ends lost 0 bases and 1 base respectively, with 9 bases between them. The CDR3 region has the DNA TGCAGTGCTAGAGATCAGGACAGTAACTATGGCTACACCTTC. Translating it yields CSARDQDSNYGYTF.

This clonotype was observed a handful of times. V is TRBV29-1 and J is TRBJ2-5, with D perhaps matching TRBD1 (5 bases). The CDR3 has 14 residues. V was pared by 2 bases and J by 2 bases, with 12 bases between. Germline V gives CDR1 SQVTM, CDR2 ANQGSEA. CDR3 coding DNA: TGCAGCGTTGAACAGGGTTCCATTCAAGAGACCCAGTACTTC. Amino acid sequence: CSVEQGSIQETQYF.

This chain links TRBV5-1 with TRBJ1-4, with TRBD1 matching 8 bases. The V gene's germline CDR1 is SGHRS and CDR2 YFSETQ. The CDR3 contains 15 residues. V shed 5 bases, J shed 6 bases, and the junction held 9 bases outside the gene matches. CDR3: CASRSSGTGHEKLFF. The CDR3, as DNA: TGCGCCAGCAGATCTTCCGGGACAGGCCATGAAAAACTGTTTTTT.

The sample holds many counts of this clonotype. The CDR3 nucleotides read TGTGCCAGCAGCGCGACAGGTTACAATGAGCAGTTCTTC. Translating it yields CASSATGYNEQFF. The V and J genes are TRBV9 and TRBJ2-1; tentatively, D is TRBD1 (6 bases). The CDR3 contains 13 residues. Germline loops: CDR1 SGDLS, CDR2 YYNGEE. V was pared by 3 bases and J by 4 bases, with 8 bases between.

The V gene is TRBV29-1, the J gene TRBJ2-1; D call uncertain. CDR3 length: 14 amino acids. The germline gives CDR1 SQVTM, CDR2 ANQGSEA. Trimming shortened V by 4 bases and J by 3 bases, and 13 bases separated the two germline ends. CDR3 region: CSVGTQKRYNEQFF. In nucleotides, the CDR3 is TGCAGCGTTGGAACCCAAAAACGCTACAATGAGCAGTTCTTC.

V is TRBV25-1 and J is TRBJ1-6, with TRBD1 matching over 10 bases. This CDR3 has 14 amino acids. The germline V gene encodes CDR1 MGHDK and CDR2 SYGVNS. Germline trimming cut 6 bases from V and 7 bases from J; bases unmatched to any gene: 3. The CDR3 sequence: CASRGTGANSPLHF. The CDR3 DNA reads TGTGCCAGCAGAGGGACAGGGGCAAATTCACCCCTCCACTTT.

The rearrangement uses TRBV18 and TRBJ1-2; tentatively, D is TRBD1 (5 bases). This CDR3 has 14 amino acids. CDR1 is KGHSH, CDR2 LQKENI, per germline. V was cut by 2 bases and J by 0 bases, with 7 bases left in between. CDR3 in DNA: TGTGCCAGCTCACCAGACAGTCCTAACTATGGCTACACCTTC. This sequence encodes CASSPDSPNYGYTF.

This clonotype was found many times. The rearrangement joins TRBV7-2 to TRBJ1-4; weak D call: TRBD1 (6 bases). The CDR3 loop spans 15 amino acids. The V gene's germline CDR1 is SGHTA and CDR2 FQGNSA. The ends were cut back, 2 bases at V and 5 bases at J, with 12 bases in the middle. The CDR3 nucleotides are TGTGCCAGCAGCTTACGTACAGGGCCAAATGAAAAACTGTTTTTT. Amino acid sequence: CASSLRTGPNEKLFF.

The chain combines TRBV27 with TRBJ2-1, with D tentatively TRBD2 (5 bases). Germline V gene data show CDR1 as MNHEY and CDR2 as SMNVEV (reference sequence). This CDR3 is built from 19 residues. The germline V and J ends were trimmed by 0 bases and 6 bases, with 24 bases remaining between them. Written as DNA, the CDR3 is TGTGCCAGCAGTTTATCTCGAGGGAGTAGGCTAGCTAGTGGCAATGAGCAGTTCTTC. Protein: CASSLSRGSRLASGNEQFF.

This clonotype was detected many times. The J gene is TRBJ1-2, the V gene TRBV20-1; D gene ambiguous. This CDR3 spans 12 amino acids. Trimming pared 6 bases from V and 4 bases from J, leaving 12 bases between. Germline-derived CDR1 and CDR2 are DFQATT and SNEGSKA (reference sequence). CDR3 sequence reads: CSAEGMGYGYTF. The CDR3 DNA reads TGCAGTGCGGAAGGGATGGGCTATGGCTACACCTTC.

This clonotype appeared many times. This sequence joins TRBV20-1 and TRBJ2-3; D is possibly TRBD2 (5 bases). V lost 3 bases to trimming and J lost 1 base, with 11 bases between them. Germline CDR1 is DFQATT and CDR2 is SNEGSKA (reference sequence). The length of the CDR3 is 14 residues. The CDR3 DNA is TGCAGTGCTAGTCGGGGTTTAGGCACAGATACGCAGTATTTT. This gives the protein CSASRGLGTDTQYF.

This clonotype was observed once. The rearrangement uses TRBV2 and TRBJ1-2; D perhaps matches TRBD1 (5 bases). Trimming took off 6 bases at V and 5 bases at J, with 25 bases between the two ends. Per the germline V gene, CDR1 is SNHLY and CDR2 is FYNNEI. This CDR3 has 17 amino acids. The CDR3 DNA reads as TGTGCCAGCAGCGATGGGGGTGGGGCCCTAACGGTTTATGGCTACACCTTC. It yields the protein CASSDGGGALTVYGYTF.

V and J are TRBV4-1 and TRBJ1-5, with D uncertain. Germline V gene data show CDR1 as MGHRA and CDR2 as YSYEKL. Trimming stripped 2 bases from V and 1 base from J, with 9 bases between. The CDR3 has 15 residues. CDR3 sequence reads: CASSQQWKSNQPQHF. In nucleotides, the CDR3 is TGCGCCAGCAGCCAACAGTGGAAGAGCAATCAGCCCCAGCATTTT.